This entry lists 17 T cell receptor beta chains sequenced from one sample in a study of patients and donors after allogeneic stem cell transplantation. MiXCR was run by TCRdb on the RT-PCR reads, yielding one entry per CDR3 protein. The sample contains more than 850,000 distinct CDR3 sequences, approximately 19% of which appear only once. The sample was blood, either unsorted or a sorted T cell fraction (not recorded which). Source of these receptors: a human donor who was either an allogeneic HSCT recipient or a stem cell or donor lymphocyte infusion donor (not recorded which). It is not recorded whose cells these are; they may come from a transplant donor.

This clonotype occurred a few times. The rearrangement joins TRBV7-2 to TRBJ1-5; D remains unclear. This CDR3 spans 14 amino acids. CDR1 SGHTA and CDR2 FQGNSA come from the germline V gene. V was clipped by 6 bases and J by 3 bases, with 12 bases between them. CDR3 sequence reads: CASRTPGSNQPQHF. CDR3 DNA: TGTGCCAGCAGGACCCCTGGTTCCAATCAGCCCCAGCATTTT.

CDR3 sequence (DNA): TGTGCCAGCAGCAACCCGACAGGGCCCCCAGATACGCAGTATTTT. Encoded protein: CASSNPTGPPDTQYF. The chain couples TRBV7-9 to TRBJ2-3; 7 nucleotides line up with TRBD1. The germline CDR1 and CDR2 sequences are SEHNR and FQNEAQ (reference sequence). CDR3 length: 15 residues. With V trimmed by 5 bases and J by 4 bases, 9 bases remained unmatched.

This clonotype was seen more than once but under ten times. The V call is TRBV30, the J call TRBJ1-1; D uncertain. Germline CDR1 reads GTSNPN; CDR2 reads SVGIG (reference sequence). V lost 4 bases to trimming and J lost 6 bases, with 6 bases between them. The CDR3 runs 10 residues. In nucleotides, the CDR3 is TGTGCCTGGACCCAGGCTGAAGCTTTCTTT. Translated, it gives CAWTQAEAFF.

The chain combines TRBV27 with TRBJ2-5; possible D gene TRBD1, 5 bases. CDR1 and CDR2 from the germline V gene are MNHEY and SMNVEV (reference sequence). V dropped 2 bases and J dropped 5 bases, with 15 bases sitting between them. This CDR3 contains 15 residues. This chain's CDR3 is CASSLSVPGLETQYF. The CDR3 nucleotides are TGTGCCAGCAGTTTAAGCGTTCCAGGGCTGGAGACCCAGTACTTC.

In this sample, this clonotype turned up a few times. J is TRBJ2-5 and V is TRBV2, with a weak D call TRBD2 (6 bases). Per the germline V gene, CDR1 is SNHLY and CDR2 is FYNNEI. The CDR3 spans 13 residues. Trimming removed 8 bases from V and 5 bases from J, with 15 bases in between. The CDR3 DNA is TGTGCCAGCTACAACGGGAGCACCGAGACCCAGTACTTC. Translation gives CASYNGSTETQYF.

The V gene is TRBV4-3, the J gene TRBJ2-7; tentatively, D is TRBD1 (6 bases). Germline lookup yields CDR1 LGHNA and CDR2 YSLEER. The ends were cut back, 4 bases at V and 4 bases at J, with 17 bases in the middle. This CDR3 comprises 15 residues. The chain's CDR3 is CASSPWDNPGYEQYF. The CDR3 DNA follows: TGCGCCAGCAGCCCCTGGGACAATCCAGGATACGAGCAGTACTTC.

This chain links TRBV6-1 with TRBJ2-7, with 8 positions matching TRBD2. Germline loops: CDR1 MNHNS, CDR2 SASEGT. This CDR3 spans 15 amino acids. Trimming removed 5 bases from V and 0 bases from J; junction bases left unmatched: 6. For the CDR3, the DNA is TGTGCCAGCAGTAAAACGAGCGGGGGCTCCTACGAGCAGTACTTC. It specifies CASSKTSGGSYEQYF.

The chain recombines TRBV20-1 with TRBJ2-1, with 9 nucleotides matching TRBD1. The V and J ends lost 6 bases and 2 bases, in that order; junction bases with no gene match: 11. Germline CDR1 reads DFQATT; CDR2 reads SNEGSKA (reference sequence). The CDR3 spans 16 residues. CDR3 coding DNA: TGCAGTGCAGACCCAACAGGGGGCTTAACCTACAATGAGCAGTTCTTC. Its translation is CSADPTGGLTYNEQFF.

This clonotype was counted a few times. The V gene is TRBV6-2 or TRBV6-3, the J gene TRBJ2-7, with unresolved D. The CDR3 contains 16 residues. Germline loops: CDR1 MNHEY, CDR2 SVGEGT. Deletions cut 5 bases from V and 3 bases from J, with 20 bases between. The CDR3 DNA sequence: TGTGCCAGCAGTGAACGGACGGAGAGTCGATACTACGAGCAGTACTTC. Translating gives CASSERTESRYYEQYF.

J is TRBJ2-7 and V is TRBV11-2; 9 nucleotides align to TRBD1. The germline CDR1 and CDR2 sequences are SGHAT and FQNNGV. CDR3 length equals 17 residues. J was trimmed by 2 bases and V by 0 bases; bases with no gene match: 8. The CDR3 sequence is CASSLDLRDRAAYEQYF. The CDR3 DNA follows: TGTGCCAGCAGCTTAGACCTCCGGGACAGGGCTGCCTACGAGCAGTACTTC.

The CDR3 region is CASSLRQSAFF. As DNA, the CDR3 is TGTGCCAGCAGCTTACGGCAGTCAGCTTTCTTT. V is TRBV11-2 and J is TRBJ1-1; D unresolved. Per the germline V gene, CDR1 is SGHAT and CDR2 is FQNNGV. V was cut by 2 bases and J by 10 bases, with 8 bases left in between. This CDR3 is 11 amino acids long.

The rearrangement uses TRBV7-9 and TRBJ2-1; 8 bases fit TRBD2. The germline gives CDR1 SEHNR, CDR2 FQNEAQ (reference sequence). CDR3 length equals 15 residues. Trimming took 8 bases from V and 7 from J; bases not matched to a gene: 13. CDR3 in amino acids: CASWPGTRGSNEQFF. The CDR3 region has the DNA TGTGCCAGCTGGCCCGGGACTAGGGGATCGAATGAGCAGTTCTTC.

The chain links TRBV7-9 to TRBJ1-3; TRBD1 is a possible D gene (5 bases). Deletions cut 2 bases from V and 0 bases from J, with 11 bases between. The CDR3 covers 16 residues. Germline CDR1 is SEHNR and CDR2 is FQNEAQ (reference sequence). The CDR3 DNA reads TGTGCCAGCAGCTTAAGCCCTGGGGGCTCTGGAAACACCATATATTTT. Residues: CASSLSPGGSGNTIYF. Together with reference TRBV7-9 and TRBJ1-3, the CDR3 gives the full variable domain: DTGVSQNPRHKITKRGQNVTFRCDPISEHNRLYWYRQTLGQGPEFLTYFQNEAQLEKSRLLSDRFSAERPKGSFSTLEIQRTEQGDSAMYLCASSLSPGGSGNTIYFGEGSWLTVV.

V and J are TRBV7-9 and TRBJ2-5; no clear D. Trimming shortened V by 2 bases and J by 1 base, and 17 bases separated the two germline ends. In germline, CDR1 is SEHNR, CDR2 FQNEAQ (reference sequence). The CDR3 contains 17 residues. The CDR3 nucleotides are TGTGCCAGCAGCTTACGCCCCTACAGATTAATCCAAGAGACCCAGTACTTC. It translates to CASSLRPYRLIQETQYF.

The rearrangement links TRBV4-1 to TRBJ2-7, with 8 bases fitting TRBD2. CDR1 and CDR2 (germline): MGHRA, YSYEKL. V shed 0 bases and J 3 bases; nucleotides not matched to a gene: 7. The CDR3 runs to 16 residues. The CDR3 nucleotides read TGCGCCAGCAGCCAAGAACCTGGCGGGGGGCGCTACGAGCAGTACTTC. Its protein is CASSQEPGGGRYEQYF.

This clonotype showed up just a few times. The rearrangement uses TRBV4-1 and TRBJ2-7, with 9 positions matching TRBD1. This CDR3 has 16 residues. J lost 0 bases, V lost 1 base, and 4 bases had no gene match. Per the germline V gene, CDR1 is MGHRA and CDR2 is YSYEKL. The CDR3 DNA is TGCGCCAGCAGCCAAGGAGGGACAGGGAGCTCCTACGAGCAGTACTTC. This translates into CASSQGGTGSSYEQYF.

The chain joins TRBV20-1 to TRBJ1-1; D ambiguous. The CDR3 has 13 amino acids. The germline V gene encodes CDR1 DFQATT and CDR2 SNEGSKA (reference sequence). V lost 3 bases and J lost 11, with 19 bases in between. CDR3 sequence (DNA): TGCAGTGCTAGTAGGCAGGCTCCTTCGGAGGCTTTCTTT. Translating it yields CSASRQAPSEAFF.